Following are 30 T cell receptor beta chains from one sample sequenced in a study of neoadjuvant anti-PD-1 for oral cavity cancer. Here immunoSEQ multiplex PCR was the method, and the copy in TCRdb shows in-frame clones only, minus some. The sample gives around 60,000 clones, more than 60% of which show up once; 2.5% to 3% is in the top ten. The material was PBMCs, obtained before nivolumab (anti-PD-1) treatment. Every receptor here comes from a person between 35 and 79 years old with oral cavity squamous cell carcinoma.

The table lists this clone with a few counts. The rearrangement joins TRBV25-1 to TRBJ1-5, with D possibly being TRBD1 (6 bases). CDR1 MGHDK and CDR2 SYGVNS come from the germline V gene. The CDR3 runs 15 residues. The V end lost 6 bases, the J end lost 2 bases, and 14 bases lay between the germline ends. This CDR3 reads CASRDSRRGNQPQHF. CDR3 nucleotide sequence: TGTGCCAGCAGGGACAGCCGTAGGGGCAATCAGCCCCAGCATTTT. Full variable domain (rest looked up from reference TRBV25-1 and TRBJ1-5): EADIYQTPRYLVIGTGKKITLECSQTMGHDKMYWYQQDPGMELHLIHYSYGVNSTEKGDLSSESTVSRIRTEHFPLTLESARPSHTSQYLCASRDSRRGNQPQHFGDGTRLSIL.

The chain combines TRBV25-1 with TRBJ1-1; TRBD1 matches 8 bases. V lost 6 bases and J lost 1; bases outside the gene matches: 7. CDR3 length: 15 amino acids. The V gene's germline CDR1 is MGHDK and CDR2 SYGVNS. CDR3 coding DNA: TGTGCCAGCAGCAGAACCGGGACAGGGAACACTGAAGCTTTCTTT. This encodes CASSRTGTGNTEAFF.

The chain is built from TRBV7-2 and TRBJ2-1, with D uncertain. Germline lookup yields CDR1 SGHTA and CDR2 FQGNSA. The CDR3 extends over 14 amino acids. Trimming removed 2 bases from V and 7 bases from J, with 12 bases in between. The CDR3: CASSLNKLGNEQFF. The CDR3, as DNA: TGTGCCAGCAGCTTAAATAAACTCGGTAATGAGCAGTTCTTC.

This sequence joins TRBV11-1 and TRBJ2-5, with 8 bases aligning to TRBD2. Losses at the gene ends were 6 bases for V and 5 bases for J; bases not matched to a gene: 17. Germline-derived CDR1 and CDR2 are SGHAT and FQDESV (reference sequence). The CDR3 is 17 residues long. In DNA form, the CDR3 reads TGTGCCAGCAGTCAACGACTAGCGCCCCTTGGTGGGGAGACCCAGTACTTC. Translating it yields CASSQRLAPLGGETQYF.

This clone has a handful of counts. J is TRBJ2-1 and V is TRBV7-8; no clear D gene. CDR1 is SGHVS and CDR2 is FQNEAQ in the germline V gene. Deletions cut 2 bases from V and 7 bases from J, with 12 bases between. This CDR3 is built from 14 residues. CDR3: CASSLKARLNEQFF. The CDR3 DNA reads TGTGCCAGCAGCTTAAAGGCGCGGTTGAATGAGCAGTTCTTC.

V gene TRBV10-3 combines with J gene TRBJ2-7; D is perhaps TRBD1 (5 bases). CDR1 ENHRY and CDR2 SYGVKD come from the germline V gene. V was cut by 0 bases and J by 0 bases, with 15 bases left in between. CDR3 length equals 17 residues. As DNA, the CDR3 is TGTGCCATCAGTGAGTCCACAGGCCGCCAGGGCTCCTACGAGCAGTACTTC. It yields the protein CAISESTGRQGSYEQYF.

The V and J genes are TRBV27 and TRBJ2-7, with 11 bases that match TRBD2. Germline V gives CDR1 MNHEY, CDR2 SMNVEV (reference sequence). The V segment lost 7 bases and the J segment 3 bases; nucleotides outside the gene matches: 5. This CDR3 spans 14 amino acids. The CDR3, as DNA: TGTGCCAGCATTGGCACTAGCGGGGGCTACGAGCAGTACTTC. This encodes CASIGTSGGYEQYF.

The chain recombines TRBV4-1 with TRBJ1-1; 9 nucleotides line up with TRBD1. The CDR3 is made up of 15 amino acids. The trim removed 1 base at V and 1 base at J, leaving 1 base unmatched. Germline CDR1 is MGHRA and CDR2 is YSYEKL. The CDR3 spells CASSQGDRENTEAFF. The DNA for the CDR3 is TGCGCCAGCAGCCAAGGGGACAGGGAGAACACTGAAGCTTTCTTT.

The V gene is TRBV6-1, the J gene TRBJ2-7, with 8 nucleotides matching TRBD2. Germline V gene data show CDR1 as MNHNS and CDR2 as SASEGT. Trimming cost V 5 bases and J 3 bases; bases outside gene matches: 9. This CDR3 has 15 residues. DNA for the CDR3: TGTGCCAGCAGTCCGGCGGGGGGTGTCCGCTACGAGCAGTACTTC. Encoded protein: CASSPAGGVRYEQYF.

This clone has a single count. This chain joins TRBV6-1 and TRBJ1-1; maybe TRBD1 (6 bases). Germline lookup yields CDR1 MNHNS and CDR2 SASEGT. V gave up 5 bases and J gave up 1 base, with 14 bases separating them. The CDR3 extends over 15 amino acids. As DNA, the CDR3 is TGTGCCAGCAGTCCCTTGACAGGAGGGAACACTGAAGCTTTCTTT. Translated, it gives CASSPLTGGNTEAFF.

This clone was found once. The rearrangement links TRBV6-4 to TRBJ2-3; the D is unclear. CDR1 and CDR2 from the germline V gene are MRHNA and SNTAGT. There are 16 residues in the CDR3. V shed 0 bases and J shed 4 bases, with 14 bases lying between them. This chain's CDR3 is CASSDSPGPAPDTQYF. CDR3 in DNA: TGTGCCAGCAGTGACTCCCCGGGCCCAGCCCCAGATACGCAGTATTTT.

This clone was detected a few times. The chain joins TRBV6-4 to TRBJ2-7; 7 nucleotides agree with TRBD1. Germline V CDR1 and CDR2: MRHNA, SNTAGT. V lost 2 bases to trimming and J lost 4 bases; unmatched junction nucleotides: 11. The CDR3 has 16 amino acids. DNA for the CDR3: TGTGCCAGCAGTGACCATGCGGTTAGGGGGCGTTACGAGCAGTACTTC. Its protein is CASSDHAVRGRYEQYF.

The CDR3 nucleotides are TGTGCCAGTGGGACAGCCTATAACAATCAGCCCCAGCATTTT. It translates to CASGTAYNNQPQHF. V usage is TRBV27 and J usage is TRBJ1-5; 7 bases agree with TRBD1. This CDR3 is built from 14 residues. V lost 9 bases and J lost 3; bases outside the gene matches: 8. Looked up from germline, CDR1 is MNHEY and CDR2 is SMNVEV (reference sequence).

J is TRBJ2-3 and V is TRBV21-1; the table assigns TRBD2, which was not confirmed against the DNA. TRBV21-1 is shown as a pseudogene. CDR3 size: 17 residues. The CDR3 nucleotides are TGTGCCAGCAGCAAAGGAATGGAGCGGGAGTGTCGAGATACGCAGTATTTT. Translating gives CASSKGMERECRDTQYF.

DNA for the CDR3: TGTGCCAGTAGTAGGGGACAGGGGGGCACAGATACGCAGTATTTT. Translation gives CASSRGQGGTDTQYF. This chain connects TRBV19 to TRBJ2-3; 11 nucleotides line up with TRBD1. The CDR3 contains 15 residues. CDR1 LNHDA and CDR2 SQIVND come from the germline V gene (reference sequence). The J segment lost 1 base and the V segment lost 4 bases, leaving 1 base of the junction unmatched.

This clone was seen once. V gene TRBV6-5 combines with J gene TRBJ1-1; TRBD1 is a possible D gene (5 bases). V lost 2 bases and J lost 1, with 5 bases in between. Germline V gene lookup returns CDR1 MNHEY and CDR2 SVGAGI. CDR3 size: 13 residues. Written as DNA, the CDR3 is TGTGCCAGCAGTTACAGGGGGAACACTGAAGCTTTCTTT. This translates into CASSYRGNTEAFF.

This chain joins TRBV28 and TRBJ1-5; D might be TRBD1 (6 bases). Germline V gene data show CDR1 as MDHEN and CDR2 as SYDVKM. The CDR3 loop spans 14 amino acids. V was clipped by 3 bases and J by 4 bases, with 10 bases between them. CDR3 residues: CASSFRGWNQPQHF. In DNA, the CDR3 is TGTGCCAGCAGTTTCAGGGGTTGGAATCAGCCCCAGCATTTT.

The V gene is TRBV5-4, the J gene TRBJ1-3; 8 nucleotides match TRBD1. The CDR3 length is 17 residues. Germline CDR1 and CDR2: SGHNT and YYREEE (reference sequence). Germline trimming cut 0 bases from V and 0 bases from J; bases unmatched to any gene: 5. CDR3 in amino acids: CASSLGQGPFSGNTIYF. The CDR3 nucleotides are TGTGCCAGCAGCTTGGGACAGGGGCCCTTCTCTGGAAACACCATATATTTT.

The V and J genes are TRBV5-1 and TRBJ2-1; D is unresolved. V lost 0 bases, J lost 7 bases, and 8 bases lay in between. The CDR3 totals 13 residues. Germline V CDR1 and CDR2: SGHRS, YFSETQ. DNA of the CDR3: TGCGCCAGCAGCTTGGAAGGAAGGAATGAGCAGTTCTTC. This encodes CASSLEGRNEQFF.

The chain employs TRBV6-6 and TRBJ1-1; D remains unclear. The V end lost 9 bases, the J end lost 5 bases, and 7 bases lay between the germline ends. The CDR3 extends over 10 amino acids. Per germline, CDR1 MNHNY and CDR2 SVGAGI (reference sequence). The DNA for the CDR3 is TGTGCCAGTGGAAAAACTGAAGCTTTCTTT. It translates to CASGKTEAFF.

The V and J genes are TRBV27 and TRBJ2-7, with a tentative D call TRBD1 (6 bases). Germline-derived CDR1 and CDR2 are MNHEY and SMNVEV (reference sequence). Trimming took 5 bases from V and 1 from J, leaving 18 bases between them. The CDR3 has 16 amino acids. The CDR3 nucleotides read TGTGCCAGCAGTCCCCTACAGGGCAGGGATTCCTACGAGCAGTACTTC. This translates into CASSPLQGRDSYEQYF.

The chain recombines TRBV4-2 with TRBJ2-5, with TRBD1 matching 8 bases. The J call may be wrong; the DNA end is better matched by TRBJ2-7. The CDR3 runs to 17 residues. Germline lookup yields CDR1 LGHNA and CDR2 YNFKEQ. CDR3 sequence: CASSQAGTGAPFGEQYF. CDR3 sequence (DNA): TGTGCCAGCAGCCAAGCCGGGACAGGAGCTCCCTTTGGCGAGCAGTACTTC.

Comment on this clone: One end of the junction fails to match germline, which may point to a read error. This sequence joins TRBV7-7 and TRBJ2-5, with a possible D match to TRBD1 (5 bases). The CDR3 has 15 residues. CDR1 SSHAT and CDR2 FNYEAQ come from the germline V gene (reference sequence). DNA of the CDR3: TGTGCTAGCAGCTTAGTAGGACACCTCACCGAGACCCAGTACTTC. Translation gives CASSLVGHLTETQYF.

This CDR3 reads CASRDRPQYNEQFF. CDR3 nucleotides: TGTGCCAGCAGGGACAGACCCCAGTACAATGAGCAGTTCTTC. V gene TRBV27 combines with J gene TRBJ2-1; tentatively, D is TRBD1 (6 bases). Germline values: CDR1 MNHEY, CDR2 SMNVEV (reference sequence). This CDR3 contains 14 residues. Between the trimmed V and J ends, which lost 6 bases and 4 bases, there was a span of 13 bases.

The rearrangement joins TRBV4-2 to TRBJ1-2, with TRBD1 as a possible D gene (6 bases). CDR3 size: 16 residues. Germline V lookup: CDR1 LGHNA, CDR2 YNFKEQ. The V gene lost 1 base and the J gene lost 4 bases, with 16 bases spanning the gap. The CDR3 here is CASSQGRVDSAYGYTF. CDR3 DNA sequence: TGTGCCAGCAGCCAAGGGAGGGTGGACAGCGCCTATGGCTACACCTTC.

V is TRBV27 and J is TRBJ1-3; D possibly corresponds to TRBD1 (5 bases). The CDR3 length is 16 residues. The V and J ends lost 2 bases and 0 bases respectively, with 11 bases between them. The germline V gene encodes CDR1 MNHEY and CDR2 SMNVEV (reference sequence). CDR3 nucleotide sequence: TGTGCCAGCAGTTTAAGAGGCGGGACCTCTGGAAACACCATATATTTT. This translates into CASSLRGGTSGNTIYF.

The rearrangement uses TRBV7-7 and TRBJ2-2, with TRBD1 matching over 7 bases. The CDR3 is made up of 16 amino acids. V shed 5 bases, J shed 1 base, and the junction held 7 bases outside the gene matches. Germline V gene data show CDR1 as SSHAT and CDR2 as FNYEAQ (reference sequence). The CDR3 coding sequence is TGTGCCAGCAGCCAACGACAGGGTCTGAACACCGGGGAGCTGTTTTTT. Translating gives CASSQRQGLNTGELFF.

CDR3 nucleotides: TGCGCCAGCAGCTTGGGGCGGGGGGCCACAGATACGCAGTATTTT. Amino acids: CASSLGRGATDTQYF. V usage is TRBV5-1 and J usage is TRBJ2-3; 8 bases align to TRBD2. The CDR3 has 15 residues. V shed 0 bases and J 2 bases; nucleotides not matched to a gene: 2. From germline, CDR1 is SGHRS and CDR2 YFSETQ.

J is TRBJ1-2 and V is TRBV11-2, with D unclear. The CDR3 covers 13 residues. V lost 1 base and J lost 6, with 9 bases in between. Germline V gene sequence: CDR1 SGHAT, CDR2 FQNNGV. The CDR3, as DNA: TGTGCCAGCAGCTTAGGGACTCTGAATGGCTACACCTTC. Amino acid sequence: CASSLGTLNGYTF.

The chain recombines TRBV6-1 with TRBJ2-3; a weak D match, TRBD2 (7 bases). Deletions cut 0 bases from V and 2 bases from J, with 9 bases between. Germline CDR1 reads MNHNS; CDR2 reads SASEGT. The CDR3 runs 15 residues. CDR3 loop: CASSEAGGLTDTQYF. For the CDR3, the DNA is TGTGCCAGCAGTGAAGCGGGGGGGCTCACAGATACGCAGTATTTT.